This T cell receptor (beta chain) was captured in a study of T cells in Graves' hyperthyroidism and ophthalmopathy. Study-level findings and limits: Most clonotypes that expanded in the thyroid above 0.001 also showed up in blood.

TCR beta CDR3 sequences were amplified from RNA transcripts. First-round RT-PCR targeting the TCR CDR3 was performed with the HTBI primer set. TCRdb analysed the multiplex PCR reads with MiXCR anew, one entry per CDR3 protein. The table lists around 250,000 distinct CDR3 sequences, about 15% of them singletons. This CDR3 region has 16 residues. Unmatched junction bases numbered 6, after V lost 0 bases and J lost 4 bases. Germline V gene sequence: CDR1 MNHEY, CDR2 SMNVEV (reference sequence). This clonotype has at least ten counts. No antigen is known for it. Patients aged 18 to 65 had newly diagnosed hyperthyroidism lasting under 2 months. The study excluded patients with uncontrolled infection, other autoimmune disease, pregnancy or lactation. Blood sampling occurred at first hyperthyroidism diagnosis, ahead of any ophthalmopathy symptoms.

This TCR was sampled from a woman aged 40 to 49 with Graves' hyperthyroidism that later progressed to Graves' ophthalmopathy. Sequenced input: blood. The gene calls are TRBV27 and TRBJ1-5, with TRBD1 matching over 7 bases. DNA for the CDR3: TGTGCCAGCAGTTTATCGTTGGACAGGCCGAATCAGCCCCAGCATTTT. Translation: CASSLSLDRPNQPQHF.